A single sample is the source of the 17 T cell receptor beta chains below, sequenced in a study of cytomegalovirus exposure and HLA in healthy donors. Use of 60 Vbeta and 13 Jbeta primers characterized the PCR. Repertoires were generated with immunoSEQ multiplex PCR, while TCRdb's copy carries only in-frame clones and drops some. The sample lists 85,000 to 95,000 clones, 76% occurring once. Sequences were obtained from PBMCs. The receptors originated from a young man in good health and CMV-seropositive.

This chain links TRBV4-2 with TRBJ2-1, with D hard to call. Between the trimmed V and J ends, which lost 0 bases and 0 bases, there was a span of 6 bases. The CDR3 runs to 15 residues. Germline loops: CDR1 LGHNA, CDR2 YNFKEQ. CDR3 region: CASSQERHSYNEQFF. The CDR3 nucleotides are TGTGCCAGCAGCCAAGAGAGACACTCCTACAATGAGCAGTTCTTC.

This rearrangement joins TRBV15 to TRBJ2-3, with a tentative D call TRBD1 (5 bases). V lost 4 bases and J 0 bases, leaving 14 bases between the germline ends. CDR1 and CDR2 from the germline V gene are LNHNV and YYDKDF (reference sequence). CDR3 size: 16 residues. CDR3 sequence (DNA): TGTGCCACCAGCACCAGGGCACGTGCTAGCACAGATACGCAGTATTTT. Amino acid sequence: CATSTRARASTDTQYF.

V is TRBV4-2 and J is TRBJ2-3, with 8 bases aligning to TRBD2. Losses at the gene ends were 5 bases for V and 4 bases for J; bases not matched to a gene: 8. Germline V gives CDR1 LGHNA, CDR2 YNFKEQ. This CDR3 comprises 15 residues. The CDR3 nucleotides read TGTGCCAGCAGCTGGGCGGGGGGATCGGCAGATACGCAGTATTTT. Amino acids: CASSWAGGSADTQYF.

The chain joins TRBV13 to TRBJ2-7; weak D call: TRBD1 (5 bases). Germline V lookup: CDR1 PRHDT, CDR2 FYEKMQ (reference sequence). The CDR3 spans 14 residues. Trimming shortened V by 5 bases and J by 2 bases, and 13 bases separated the two germline ends. CDR3 DNA: TGTGCCAGCAGCCCCCTGACAGTACCCTACGAGCAGTACTTC. Translating it yields CASSPLTVPYEQYF.

The chain is built from TRBV6-1 and TRBJ2-3; 10 positions match TRBD2. V lost 3 bases to trimming and J lost 5 bases; unmatched junction nucleotides: 2. The CDR3 extends over 14 amino acids. Germline loops: CDR1 MNHNS, CDR2 SASEGT. CDR3 DNA sequence: TGTGCCAGCAGTGAGATAGCGGGAGGAGATACGCAGTATTTT. Amino acid sequence: CASSEIAGGDTQYF.

The chain has TRBV21-1 and TRBJ1-3; no check of the table's D call, TRBD1, against the DNA was made. TRBV21-1 is marked as a pseudogene. The CDR3 contains 15 residues. The CDR3 here is CASSKPDRDPNTIYF. As DNA, the CDR3 is TGTGCCAGCAGCAAACCTGACAGGGATCCAAACACCATATATTTT.

This clone was detected a few times. The gene calls are TRBV14 and TRBJ2-7; no firm D call. The CDR3 has 15 residues. The germline V and J ends were trimmed by 1 base and 2 bases, with 12 bases remaining between them. Per germline, CDR1 SGHDN and CDR2 FVKESK. The CDR3 loop is CASSQGSRLTYEQYF. CDR3 nucleotides: TGTGCCAGCAGCCAAGGTAGTCGGTTAACCTACGAGCAGTACTTC.

The J gene is TRBJ1-2, the V gene TRBV27; 7 bases map to TRBD1. V trimming: 6 bases; J trimming: 4 bases; junction bases outside the gene matches: 8. The CDR3 extends over 14 amino acids. Germline assignment: CDR1 MNHEY and CDR2 SMNVEV (reference sequence). CDR3 coding DNA: TGTGCCAGCAGCCTTCGACAGGGCCCCTATGGCTACACCTTC. Residues: CASSLRQGPYGYTF.

The CDR3 sequence is CASSTNRGDLSTDTQYF. The CDR3 DNA is TGTGCCAGCAGCACTAACAGGGGGGATTTGAGCACAGATACGCAGTATTTT. The gene calls are TRBV13 and TRBJ2-3; the match to TRBD1 covers 8 bases. Trimming cost V 5 bases and J 0 bases; bases outside gene matches: 10. Germline assignment: CDR1 PRHDT and CDR2 FYEKMQ (reference sequence). The CDR3 is 17 residues long.

V and J are TRBV2 and TRBJ2-3, with D possibly matching TRBD2 (6 bases). Deletions cut 4 bases from V and 3 bases from J, with 11 bases between. The CDR3 consists of 14 residues. Germline V lookup: CDR1 SNHLY, CDR2 FYNNEI. The DNA for the CDR3 is TGTGCCAGCAGTGGAGGACTACCTACAGATACGCAGTATTTT. Protein sequence: CASSGGLPTDTQYF.

The gene calls are TRBV19 and TRBJ1-2, with a tentative D call TRBD1 (6 bases). The V end lost 6 bases, the J end lost 4 bases, and 12 bases lay between the germline ends. Germline V CDR1 and CDR2: LNHDA, SQIVND (reference sequence). CDR3 length equals 13 residues. This CDR3 reads CASSPQGFYGYTF. CDR3 nucleotides: TGTGCCAGTAGCCCACAGGGCTTCTATGGCTACACCTTC.

This rearrangement joins TRBV27 to TRBJ1-6, with D uncertain. Germline V gene sequence: CDR1 MNHEY, CDR2 SMNVEV (reference sequence). Trimming pared 8 bases from V and 7 bases from J, leaving 12 bases between. The CDR3 covers 13 residues. CDR3 nucleotide sequence: TGTGCCAGCGCCCTGGGCCCCAATTCACCCCTCCACTTT. It translates to CASALGPNSPLHF.

In this sample, this clone turned up a few times. The chain couples TRBV7-8 to TRBJ2-7, with D tentatively TRBD1 (6 bases). The length of the CDR3 is 14 residues. V lost 2 bases, J lost 3 bases, and 11 bases lay in between. Germline V gene lookup returns CDR1 SGHVS and CDR2 FQNEAQ. CDR3: CASSLNRDGYEQYF. CDR3 nucleotide sequence: TGTGCCAGCAGCTTAAACAGGGATGGCTACGAGCAGTACTTC.

Here the CDR3 reads CASSIDTAGPNQPQHF. The DNA for the CDR3 is TGTGCCAGTAGTATAGACACGGCAGGGCCGAATCAGCCCCAGCATTTT. The chain combines TRBV19 with TRBJ1-5, with a possible D match to TRBD1 (5 bases). V lost 0 bases and J lost 4, with 13 bases in between. The germline CDR1 and CDR2 sequences are LNHDA and SQIVND (reference sequence). The CDR3 sequence is 16 residues long.

V and J are TRBV7-3 and TRBJ2-3, with 10 bases lining up with TRBD2. The CDR3 runs 18 residues. V dropped 3 bases and J dropped 3; count of bases not matched to a gene: 12. Looked up from germline, CDR1 is SGHTA and CDR2 is FQGTGA. The CDR3 loop is CASSFIASGRAGTDTQYF. The CDR3 region has the DNA TGTGCCAGCAGCTTTATTGCCAGCGGGAGGGCTGGTACAGATACGCAGTATTTT.

The chain combines TRBV5-6 with TRBJ2-7; D is unclear. Per germline, CDR1 SGHDT and CDR2 YYEEEE. This CDR3 comprises 12 residues. V gave up 3 bases and J gave up 3 bases, with 7 bases separating them. CDR3 residues: CASSSAHYEQYV. The CDR3 DNA reads as TGTGCCAGCAGCTCAGCCCACTACGAGCAGTACGTC.

The J gene is TRBJ2-5, the V gene TRBV6-1; 11 bases align to TRBD1. The J call may be faulty, since TRBJ2-7 better matches the DNA end. Per the germline V gene, CDR1 is MNHNS and CDR2 is SASEGT. CDR3 size: 14 residues. Here the CDR3 DNA reads TGTGCCAGCAGGGACAGGGGGCAACACTACGAGCAGTACTTC. Its translation: CASRDRGQHYEQYF.